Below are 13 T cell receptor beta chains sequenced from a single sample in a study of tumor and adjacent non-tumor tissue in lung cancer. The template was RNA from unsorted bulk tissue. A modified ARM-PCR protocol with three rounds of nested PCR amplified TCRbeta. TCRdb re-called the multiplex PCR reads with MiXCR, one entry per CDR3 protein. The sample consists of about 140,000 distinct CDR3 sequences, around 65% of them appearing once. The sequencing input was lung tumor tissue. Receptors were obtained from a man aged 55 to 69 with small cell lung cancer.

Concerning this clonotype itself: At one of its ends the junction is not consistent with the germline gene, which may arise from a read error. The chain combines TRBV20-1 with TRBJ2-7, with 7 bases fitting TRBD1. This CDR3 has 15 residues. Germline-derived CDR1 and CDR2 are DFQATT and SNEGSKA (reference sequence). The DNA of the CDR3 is TGCGGTGCTAGAGTCATGACAGGGAACTCCTACGAGCAGTACTTC. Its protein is CGARVMTGNSYEQYF.

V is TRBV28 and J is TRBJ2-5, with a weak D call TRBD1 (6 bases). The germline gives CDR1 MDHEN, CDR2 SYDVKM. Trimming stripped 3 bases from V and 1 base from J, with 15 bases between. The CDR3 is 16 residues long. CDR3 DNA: TGTGCCAGCAGTTTTGAGGGGGATGCTTTCCAAGAGACCCAGTACTTC. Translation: CASSFEGDAFQETQYF.

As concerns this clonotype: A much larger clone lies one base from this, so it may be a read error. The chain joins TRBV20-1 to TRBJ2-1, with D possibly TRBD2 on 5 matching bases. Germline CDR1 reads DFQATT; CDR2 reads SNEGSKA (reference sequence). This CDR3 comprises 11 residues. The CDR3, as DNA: TGCAGAGGAGGAGCCTACAATGAGCAGTTCTTC. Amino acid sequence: CRGGAYNEQFF.

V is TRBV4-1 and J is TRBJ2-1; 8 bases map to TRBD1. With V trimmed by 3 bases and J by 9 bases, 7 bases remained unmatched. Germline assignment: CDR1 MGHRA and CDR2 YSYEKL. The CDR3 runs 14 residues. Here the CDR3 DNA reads TGCGCCAGCAGCCAGGACAGGGTCCCCGGTGAGCAGTTCTTC. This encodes CASSQDRVPGEQFF.

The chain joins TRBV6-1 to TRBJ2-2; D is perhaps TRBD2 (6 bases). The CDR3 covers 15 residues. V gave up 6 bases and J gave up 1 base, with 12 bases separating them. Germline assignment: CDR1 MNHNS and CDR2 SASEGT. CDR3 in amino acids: CASRRDFLNTGELFF. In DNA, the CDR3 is TGTGCCAGCAGGCGGGACTTCCTGAACACCGGGGAGCTGTTTTTT.

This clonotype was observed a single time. The CDR3 coding sequence is TGTGCCAGGCAGAAGGGGAATTCACCCCTCCACTTT. Its translation: CARQKGNSPLHF. The rearrangement links TRBV2 to TRBJ1-6, with a tentative D call TRBD1 (5 bases). V was trimmed by 9 bases and J by 7 bases, leaving 10 bases between them. Looked up from germline, CDR1 is SNHLY and CDR2 is FYNNEI. The CDR3 covers 12 residues.

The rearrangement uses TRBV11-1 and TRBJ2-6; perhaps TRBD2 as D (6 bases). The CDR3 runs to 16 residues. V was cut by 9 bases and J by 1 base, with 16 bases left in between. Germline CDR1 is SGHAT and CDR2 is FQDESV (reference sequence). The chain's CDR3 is CASSRTAGSGANVLTF. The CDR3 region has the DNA TGTGCCAGTAGTCGAACGGCGGGGTCTGGGGCCAACGTCCTGACTTTC.

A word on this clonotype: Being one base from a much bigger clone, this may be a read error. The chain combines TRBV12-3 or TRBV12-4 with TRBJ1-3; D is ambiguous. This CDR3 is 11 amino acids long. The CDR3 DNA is TGTGTCAGCAAAGGGAGGGACACCATATATTTT. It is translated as CVSKGRDTIYF.

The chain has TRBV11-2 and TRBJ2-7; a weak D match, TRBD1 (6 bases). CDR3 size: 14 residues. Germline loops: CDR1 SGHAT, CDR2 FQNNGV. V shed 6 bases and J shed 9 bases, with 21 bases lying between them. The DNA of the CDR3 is TGTGCCAGCAGATTAATCTCCAGGGGCGGCGGGCAGTACTTC. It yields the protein CASRLISRGGGQYF.

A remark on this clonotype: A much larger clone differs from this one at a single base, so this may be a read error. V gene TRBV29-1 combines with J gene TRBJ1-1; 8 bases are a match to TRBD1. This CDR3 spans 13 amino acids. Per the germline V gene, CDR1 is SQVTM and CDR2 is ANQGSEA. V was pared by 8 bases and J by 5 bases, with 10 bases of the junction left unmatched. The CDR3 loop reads CSCRGQGRTEAFF. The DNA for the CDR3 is TGCAGCTGCCGTGGACAGGGAAGGACTGAAGCTTTCTTT.

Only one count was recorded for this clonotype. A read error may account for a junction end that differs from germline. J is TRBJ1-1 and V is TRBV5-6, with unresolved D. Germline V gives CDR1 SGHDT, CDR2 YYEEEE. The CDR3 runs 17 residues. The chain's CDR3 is CASSLSGKNRYNTKAFF. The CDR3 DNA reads TGTGCCAGCAGCCTGTCGGGGAAGAATCGGTATAACACTAAAGCTTTCTTT.

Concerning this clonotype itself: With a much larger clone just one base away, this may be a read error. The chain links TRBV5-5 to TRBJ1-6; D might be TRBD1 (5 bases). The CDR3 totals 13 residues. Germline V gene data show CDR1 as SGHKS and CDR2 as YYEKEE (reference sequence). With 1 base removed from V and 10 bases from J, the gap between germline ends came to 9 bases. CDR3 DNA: TGTGCCAGCAGCTTGTTATGGGGCTCACCCCTCCACTTT. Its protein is CASSLLWGSPLHF.

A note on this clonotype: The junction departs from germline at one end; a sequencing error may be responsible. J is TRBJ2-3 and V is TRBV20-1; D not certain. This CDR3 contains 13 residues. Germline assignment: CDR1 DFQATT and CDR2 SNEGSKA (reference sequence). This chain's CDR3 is CSAAETITDMQYF. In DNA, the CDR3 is TGCAGTGCTGCAGAGACGATCACAGATATGCAGTATTTT.